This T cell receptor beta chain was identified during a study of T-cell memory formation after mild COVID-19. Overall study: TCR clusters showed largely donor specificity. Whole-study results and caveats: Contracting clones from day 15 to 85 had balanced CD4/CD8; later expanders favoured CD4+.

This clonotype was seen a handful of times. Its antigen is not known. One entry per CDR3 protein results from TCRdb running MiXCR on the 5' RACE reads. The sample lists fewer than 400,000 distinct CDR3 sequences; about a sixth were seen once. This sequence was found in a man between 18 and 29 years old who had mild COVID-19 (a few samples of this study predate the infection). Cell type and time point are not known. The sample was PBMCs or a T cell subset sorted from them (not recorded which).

CDR3 in amino acids: CASSLEASGAWETQYF. Here the CDR3 DNA reads TGCGCCAGCAGCTTGGAAGCTAGCGGGGCGTGGGAGACCCAGTACTTC. V is TRBV5-1 and J is TRBJ2-5; TRBD2 aligns across 9 bases. The CDR3 spans 16 residues. From germline, CDR1 is SGHRS and CDR2 YFSETQ. With 0 bases clipped from V and 5 bases from J, the junction kept 8 bases outside the gene matches.